These 29 T cell receptor beta chains came from one sample sequenced in a study of T-cell memory formation after mild COVID-19. TCRdb re-derived calls from the 5' RACE reads in MiXCR, one entry per CDR3 protein. This table holds 84,000 or so distinct CDR3 sequences, over 11% found once. The sample was PBMCs or a T cell subset sorted from them (not recorded which). The origin of the receptors is an adult woman who had mild COVID-19 (a few samples of this study predate the infection). Cell type and time point are not known.

This clonotype was detected only a few times. The chain uses TRBV10-3 and TRBJ2-7; D unclear. Between the trimmed V and J ends, which lost 3 bases and 6 bases, there was a span of 9 bases. The CDR3 is made up of 12 amino acids. CDR1 ENHRY and CDR2 SYGVKD come from the germline V gene. This CDR3 is CAISEGGSEQYF. The DNA for the CDR3 is TGTGCCATCAGTGAAGGTGGATCCGAGCAGTACTTC.

This chain links TRBV6-9 with TRBJ2-1; weak D call: TRBD1 (5 bases). CDR3 length: 12 residues. Trimming took 7 bases from V and 7 from J, leaving 11 bases between them. Looked up from germline, CDR1 is MNHGY and CDR2 is SVAAGI. CDR3: CASTKGRNEQFF. CDR3 nucleotide sequence: TGTGCCAGCACGAAGGGGCGAAATGAGCAGTTCTTC.

The rearrangement uses TRBV9 and TRBJ2-7, with 7 bases fitting TRBD2. Germline V gives CDR1 SGDLS, CDR2 YYNGEE. Trimming removed 3 bases from V and 7 bases from J; junction bases left unmatched: 7. The length of the CDR3 is 13 residues. The CDR3 DNA reads TGTGCCAGCAGCGAGAACGGGAGGAATGAGCAGTACTTC. Encoded protein: CASSENGRNEQYF.

J is TRBJ1-1 and V is TRBV6-2 or TRBV6-3, with TRBD1 identical over 8 bases. V dropped 4 bases and J dropped 5; count of bases not matched to a gene: 12. The CDR3 contains 16 residues. Germline CDR1 is MNHEY and CDR2 is SVGEGT. The CDR3 DNA is TGTGCCAGCAGTTCCTACGGACAGGGAGTAGGGACTGAAGCTTTCTTT. Protein: CASSSYGQGVGTEAFF.

The CDR3 DNA sequence: TGTGCCATCAGTGATTTAACGGACGGGGGAGCAGGAAACACCATATATTTT. Amino acids: CAISDLTDGGAGNTIYF. The chain couples TRBV10-3 to TRBJ1-3; TRBD1 is a possible D gene (5 bases). Between the trimmed V and J ends, which lost 3 bases and 4 bases, there was a span of 19 bases. Germline values: CDR1 ENHRY, CDR2 SYGVKD. The CDR3 is 17 residues long.

There are many counts of this clonotype. The genes are TRBV6-6 and TRBJ2-1; 8 bases are a match to TRBD1. J lost 3 bases, V lost 8 bases, and 6 bases had no gene match. Looked up from germline, CDR1 is MNHNY and CDR2 is SVGAGI (reference sequence). The CDR3 is 14 residues long. The CDR3 loop is CASATGTGYNEQFF. CDR3 in DNA: TGTGCCAGCGCCACCGGGACAGGCTACAATGAGCAGTTCTTC.

This clonotype appeared once. This chain joins TRBV4-3 and TRBJ1-2; D uncertain. Trimming cost V 0 bases and J 4 bases, with 15 bases left between them. CDR1 LGHNA and CDR2 YSLEER come from the germline V gene. This CDR3 has 16 residues. This CDR3 reads CASSQDLSGNSYGYTF. For the CDR3, the DNA is TGCGCCAGCAGCCAAGATCTGAGCGGGAACTCCTATGGCTACACCTTC.

CDR3 DNA sequence: TGTGCCAGCAGCTTAGGCCCCCGGCGGTCCTACAATGAGCAGTTCTTC. It codes for CASSLGPRRSYNEQFF. The rearrangement joins TRBV7-9 to TRBJ2-1; no clear D gene. Trimming took 1 base from V and 1 from J, leaving 11 bases between them. The CDR3 consists of 16 residues. From germline, CDR1 is SEHNR and CDR2 FQNEAQ (reference sequence).

This chain links TRBV12-3 or TRBV12-4 with TRBJ2-1, with no clear D. The CDR3 is 14 amino acids. The germline V and J ends were trimmed by 5 bases and 2 bases, with 10 bases remaining between them. Written as DNA, the CDR3 is TGTGCCAGCAGTCGCCCGAATACCTACAATGAGCAGTTCTTC. Protein sequence: CASSRPNTYNEQFF.

This clonotype was counted a few times. The genes are TRBV4-1 and TRBJ1-2, with 7 bases that match TRBD1. The CDR3 sequence is 15 residues long. Germline-derived CDR1 and CDR2 are MGHRA and YSYEKL. Unmatched junction bases numbered 6, after V lost 1 base and J lost 4 bases. The CDR3 sequence is CASSQVGQDSYGYTF. CDR3 sequence (DNA): TGCGCCAGCAGCCAAGTAGGACAGGACAGCTATGGCTACACCTTC.

The chain carries TRBV6-5 and TRBJ1-1; D uncertain. Trimming pared 0 bases from V and 5 bases from J, leaving 10 bases between. The CDR3 is 14 residues long. Germline V CDR1 and CDR2: MNHEY, SVGAGI. The CDR3 DNA reads as TGTGCCAGCAGTTACTCAGCGGGGAAAACTGAAGCTTTCTTT. Translation: CASSYSAGKTEAFF.

The chain recombines TRBV12-3 or TRBV12-4 with TRBJ2-3, with 9 bases lining up with TRBD1. CDR3 length equals 14 residues. V lost 6 bases, J lost 3 bases, and 4 bases stayed unmatched. CDR3 bases: TGTGCCAGCAGACCGGGACAGGGAACAGATACGCAGTATTTT. The encoded protein is CASRPGQGTDTQYF.

CDR3 in amino acids: CATSAPDSSSYNEQFF. Here the CDR3 DNA reads TGTGCCACCAGTGCCCCGGACTCCTCCTCCTACAATGAGCAGTTCTTC. The V gene is TRBV24-1, the J gene TRBJ2-1; perhaps TRBD2 as D (5 bases). Germline values: CDR1 KGHDR, CDR2 SFDVKD. This CDR3 has 16 amino acids. Trimming stripped 5 bases from V and 0 bases from J, with 13 bases between.

This chain links TRBV19 with TRBJ2-6, with D uncertain. CDR3 size: 15 residues. Germline-derived CDR1 and CDR2 are LNHDA and SQIVND (reference sequence). V lost 5 bases to trimming and J lost 0 bases, with 8 bases between them. The CDR3 bases are TGTGCCAGTAGTCCAGCACCCTCTGGGGCCAACGTCCTGACTTTC. The encoded protein is CASSPAPSGANVLTF.

The chain recombines TRBV7-9 with TRBJ2-3; 7 bases map to TRBD1. V lost 3 bases, J lost 3 bases, and 6 bases stayed unmatched. The CDR3 runs 15 residues. CDR1 SEHNR and CDR2 FQNEAQ come from the germline V gene (reference sequence). The CDR3 region is CASSFSGQETDTQYF. In DNA, the CDR3 is TGTGCCAGCAGCTTCTCTGGACAGGAAACAGATACGCAGTATTTT.

This clonotype was detected many times. V gene TRBV7-9 combines with J gene TRBJ2-3, with a possible D match to TRBD2 (6 bases). V was shortened by 3 bases and J by 5 bases, with 18 bases between the two germline ends. Germline V lookup: CDR1 SEHNR, CDR2 FQNEAQ (reference sequence). This CDR3 is built from 16 residues. The CDR3 here is CASSFGVSSERDTQYF. The CDR3 nucleotides are TGTGCCAGCAGCTTCGGTGTATCTAGCGAAAGAGATACGCAGTATTTT. The full variable domain, rest sourced from reference TRBV7-9 and TRBJ2-3, is DTGVSQNPRHKITKRGQNVTFRCDPISEHNRLYWYRQTLGQGPEFLTYFQNEAQLEKSRLLSDRFSAERPKGSFSTLEIQRTEQGDSAMYLCASSFGVSSERDTQYFGPGTRLTVL.

The V gene is TRBV24-1, the J gene TRBJ2-5; D gene uncertain. Between the trimmed V and J ends, which lost 1 base and 1 base, there was a span of 12 bases. The CDR3 has 16 residues. Germline CDR1 reads KGHDR; CDR2 reads SFDVKD. The CDR3 DNA is TGTGCCACCAGTGATTTTTTTGGGGATCGCCAAGAGACCCAGTACTTC. Protein product: CATSDFFGDRQETQYF.

The CDR3 here is CASSLSASGSNDEQFF. CDR3 DNA: TGTGCCAGCAGCTTATCGGCTAGCGGGAGTAACGATGAGCAGTTCTTC. V and J are TRBV7-8 and TRBJ2-1; 10 bases are a match to TRBD2. The ends lost 2 bases at V and 8 bases at J; junction bases unmatched: 9. Germline CDR1 SGHVS, CDR2 FQNEAQ. This CDR3 has 16 residues.

This clonotype was picked up a small number of times. The chain uses TRBV9 and TRBJ1-2; D may be TRBD1 (5 bases). CDR1 and CDR2 from the germline V gene are SGDLS and YYNGEE. Trimming removed 0 bases at V and 4 bases at J, with 10 bases between. The CDR3 length is 14 residues. CDR3 nucleotide sequence: TGTGCCAGCAGCGTAGCTGACAGTACCTATGGCTACACCTTC. It is translated as CASSVADSTYGYTF.

CDR3 bases: TGTGCCAGCAGCTTAGGCCGAAGCTCCTATAATTCACCCCTCCACTTT. Its protein product is CASSLGRSSYNSPLHF. The chain uses TRBV13 and TRBJ1-6; D not certain. From germline, CDR1 is PRHDT and CDR2 FYEKMQ (reference sequence). V was clipped by 0 bases and J by 0 bases, with 6 bases between them. The CDR3 loop spans 16 amino acids.

This clonotype was picked up a small number of times. V gene TRBV5-5 combines with J gene TRBJ2-3; 8 nucleotides agree with TRBD2. The CDR3 runs to 15 residues. J was trimmed by 0 bases and V by 5 bases; bases with no gene match: 5. Germline assignment: CDR1 SGHKS and CDR2 YYEKEE (reference sequence). CDR3 DNA sequence: TGTGCCAGCAGTCCGGGGGGGTCTAGCACAGATACGCAGTATTTT. Amino acid sequence: CASSPGGSSTDTQYF.

A few counts support this clonotype. CDR3 DNA: TGCAGTGCTAGATACTTCGGCGATACGCAGTATTTT. Translating gives CSARYFGDTQYF. The V gene is TRBV20-1, the J gene TRBJ2-3; D remains ambiguous. CDR1 is DFQATT and CDR2 is SNEGSKA in the germline V gene (reference sequence). The CDR3 spans 12 residues. Trimming took off 2 bases at V and 6 bases at J, with 9 bases between the two ends.

This clonotype has more than one count but fewer than ten. J is TRBJ2-5 and V is TRBV7-9, with 8 bases that match TRBD1. V shed 3 bases, J shed 5 bases, and the junction held 8 bases outside the gene matches. The CDR3 contains 15 residues. In germline, CDR1 is SEHNR, CDR2 FQNEAQ (reference sequence). The CDR3 region is CASSFIQGAWETQYF. CDR3 coding DNA: TGTGCCAGCAGCTTCATCCAGGGGGCGTGGGAGACCCAGTACTTC.

This clonotype has just a few counts. The gene calls are TRBV7-2 and TRBJ2-7; 13 bases line up with TRBD2. The CDR3 spans 16 residues. Germline values: CDR1 SGHTA, CDR2 FQGNSA. After removal of 3 bases from V and 7 bases from J, the junction contained 9 bases not matched to a gene. The CDR3 DNA sequence: TGTGCCAGCAGCTTTTGGACTAGCGGGAGAGGATATGAGCAGTACTTC. Translation: CASSFWTSGRGYEQYF.

This clonotype showed up just a few times. The chain carries TRBV7-6 and TRBJ2-3; 8 bases map to TRBD2. CDR3 length: 15 residues. Germline V lookup: CDR1 SGHVS, CDR2 FNYEAQ. The V and J ends lost 4 bases and 5 bases, in that order; junction bases with no gene match: 8. CDR3 protein: CASSSPAGVGDTQYF. CDR3 nucleotides: TGTGCCAGCAGCTCGCCAGCGGGGGTAGGAGATACGCAGTATTTT.

The J gene is TRBJ2-7, the V gene TRBV10-3; no definite D call. CDR1 is ENHRY and CDR2 is SYGVKD in the germline V gene. Trimming took 4 bases from V and 2 from J, leaving 9 bases between them. This CDR3 contains 13 residues. The CDR3 reads CAISAGNTYEQYF. The CDR3 DNA sequence: TGTGCCATCAGTGCTGGCAACACCTACGAGCAGTACTTC.

In its sample, this clonotype was seen many times. The CDR3 DNA reads as TGTGCCAGCAGCCCCCCCGTATCGACTAACAATGAGCAGTTCTTC. Its protein is CASSPPVSTNNEQFF. The chain recombines TRBV7-8 with TRBJ2-1, with D maybe TRBD2 (5 bases). V lost 5 bases and J lost 5, with 16 bases in between. The CDR3 sequence is 15 residues long. The germline V gene has CDR1 SGHVS and CDR2 FQNEAQ.

This clonotype was recorded many times. The chain joins TRBV5-1 to TRBJ2-1, with D perhaps TRBD2 (5 bases). The CDR3 totals 17 residues. The V gene lost 5 bases and the J gene lost 5 bases, with 23 bases spanning the gap. Germline V gene sequence: CDR1 SGHRS, CDR2 YFSETQ. CDR3: CASSDSGESILHNEQFF. The CDR3 region has the DNA TGCGCCAGCAGTGATTCCGGGGAAAGTATCCTGCACAATGAGCAGTTCTTC.

A few counts support this clonotype. The chain has TRBV7-9 and TRBJ2-5; D not certain. This CDR3 has 11 amino acids. Germline loops: CDR1 SEHNR, CDR2 FQNEAQ (reference sequence). With 11 bases removed from V and 5 bases from J, the gap between germline ends came to 12 bases. The CDR3 DNA reads as TGTGCCGGCCTCGATCCGGAGACCCAGTACTTC. Translation gives CAGLDPETQYF.